At least ten counts were recorded for the clone carrying this T cell receptor beta chain. One end of the junction is discordant with germline, which a read error may explain. Every TCR cDNA molecule bore a unique molecular identifier. TCRdb reanalysed the 5' RACE reads using MiXCR and keeps one entry per CDR3 protein. This table has some 43,000 distinct CDR3 sequences, roughly a tenth appearing once. This sample is drawn from a study of spatial heterogeneity in lung cancer. Study details: When follow-up PBMC samples existed, they were sequenced (at a median of roughly two years after resection).

The germline V gene encodes CDR1 DFQATT and CDR2 SNEGSKA (reference sequence). The CDR3 totals 14 residues. Specified time point: blood at routine non-recurrence follow-up after resection. Whole RNA obtained from tumor, nontumor lung or frozen PBMC underwent sequencing without sorting. The sequence was obtained from a female donor with early-stage non-small cell lung cancer. The gene calls are TRBV20-1 and TRBJ2-3, with 7 bases that match TRBD2. The sequences come from PBMCs, collected at follow-up. The CDR3: CGAGKVGSTDTQYF. The DNA for the CDR3 is TGTGGAGCGGGGAAAGTTGGGAGCACAGATACGCAGTATTTT.